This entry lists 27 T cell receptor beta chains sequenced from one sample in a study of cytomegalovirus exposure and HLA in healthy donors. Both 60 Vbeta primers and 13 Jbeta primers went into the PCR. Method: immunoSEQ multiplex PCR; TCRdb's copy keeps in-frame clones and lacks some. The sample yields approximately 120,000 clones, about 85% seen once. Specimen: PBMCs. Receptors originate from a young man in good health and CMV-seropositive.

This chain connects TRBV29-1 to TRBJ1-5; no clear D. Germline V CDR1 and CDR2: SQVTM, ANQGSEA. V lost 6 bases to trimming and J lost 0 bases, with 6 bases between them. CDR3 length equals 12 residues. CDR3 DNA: TGCAGCGTGCAGAATAGCAATCAGCCCCAGCATTTT. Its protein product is CSVQNSNQPQHF.

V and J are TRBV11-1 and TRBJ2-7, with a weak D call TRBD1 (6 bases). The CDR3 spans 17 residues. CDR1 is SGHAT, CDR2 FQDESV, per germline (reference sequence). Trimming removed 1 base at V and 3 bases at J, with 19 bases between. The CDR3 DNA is TGTGCCAGCAGCTTAGGTCGGTCAGGGGCGTATTTCTACGAGCAGTACTTC. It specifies CASSLGRSGAYFYEQYF.

The DNA for the CDR3 is TGTGCCAGCAGCCTAGCGGGGCCCTCCTACGAGCAGTACTTC. Translation gives CASSLAGPSYEQYF. The chain uses TRBV6-5 and TRBJ2-7; 9 nucleotides match TRBD2. CDR1 is MNHEY and CDR2 is SVGAGI in the germline V gene. This CDR3 is 14 amino acids long. The junction had 3 bases not matched to a gene; V was cut back by 6 bases and J by 0 bases.

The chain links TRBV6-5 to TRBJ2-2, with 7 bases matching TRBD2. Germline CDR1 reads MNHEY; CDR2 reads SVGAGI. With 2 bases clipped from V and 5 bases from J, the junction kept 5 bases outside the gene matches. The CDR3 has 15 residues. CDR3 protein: CASSYRGSYTGELFF. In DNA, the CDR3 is TGTGCCAGCAGTTACCGCGGGAGCTATACCGGGGAGCTGTTTTTT.

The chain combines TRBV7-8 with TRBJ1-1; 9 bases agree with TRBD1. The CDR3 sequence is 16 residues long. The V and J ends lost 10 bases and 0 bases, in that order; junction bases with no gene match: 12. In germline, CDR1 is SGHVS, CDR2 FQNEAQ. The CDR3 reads CATVPGQGRMNTEAFF. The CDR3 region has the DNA TGTGCCACCGTCCCGGGACAGGGAAGGATGAACACTGAAGCTTTCTTT.

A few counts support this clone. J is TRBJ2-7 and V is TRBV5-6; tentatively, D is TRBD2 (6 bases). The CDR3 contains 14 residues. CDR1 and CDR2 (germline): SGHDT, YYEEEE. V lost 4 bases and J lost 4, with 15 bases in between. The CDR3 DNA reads TGTGCCAGCAGCACCCGGGACTTTTTATACGAGCAGTACTTC. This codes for CASSTRDFLYEQYF. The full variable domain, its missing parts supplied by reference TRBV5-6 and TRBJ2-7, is DAGVTQSPTHLIKTRGQQVTLRCSPKSGHDTVSWYQQALGQGPQFIFQYYEEEERQRGNFPDRFSGHQFPNYSSELNVNALLLGDSALYLCASSTRDFLYEQYFGPGTRLTVT.

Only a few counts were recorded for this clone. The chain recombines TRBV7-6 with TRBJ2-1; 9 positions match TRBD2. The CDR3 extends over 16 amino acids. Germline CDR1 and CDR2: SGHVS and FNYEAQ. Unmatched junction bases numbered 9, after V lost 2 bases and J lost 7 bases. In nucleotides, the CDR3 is TGTGCCAGCAGCTTATCTGCGGGGGGGCTATGGAATGAGCAGTTCTTC. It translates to CASSLSAGGLWNEQFF.

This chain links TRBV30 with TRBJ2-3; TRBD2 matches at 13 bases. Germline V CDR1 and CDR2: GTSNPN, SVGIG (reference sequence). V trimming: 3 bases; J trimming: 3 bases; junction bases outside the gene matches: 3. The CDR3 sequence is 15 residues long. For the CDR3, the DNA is TGTGCCTGGAGCGGGACTAGCGGGGTTACAGATACGCAGTATTTT. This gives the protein CAWSGTSGVTDTQYF.

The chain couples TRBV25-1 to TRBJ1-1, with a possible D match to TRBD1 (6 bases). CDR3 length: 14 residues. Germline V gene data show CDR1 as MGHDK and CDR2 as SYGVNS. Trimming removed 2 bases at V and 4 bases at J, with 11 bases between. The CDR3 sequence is CASSEDRWGTEAFF. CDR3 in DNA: TGTGCCAGCAGTGAAGACAGGTGGGGCACTGAAGCTTTCTTT.

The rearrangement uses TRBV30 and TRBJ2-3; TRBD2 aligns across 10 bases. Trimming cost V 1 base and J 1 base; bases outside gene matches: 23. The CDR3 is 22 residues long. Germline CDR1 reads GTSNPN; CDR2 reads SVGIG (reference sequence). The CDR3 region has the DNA TGTGCCTGGAGTGGGTTAGCGGGAGGCCCGACCCGGCAGTGGGCAGGCACAGATACGCAGTATTTT. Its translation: CAWSGLAGGPTRQWAGTDTQYF.

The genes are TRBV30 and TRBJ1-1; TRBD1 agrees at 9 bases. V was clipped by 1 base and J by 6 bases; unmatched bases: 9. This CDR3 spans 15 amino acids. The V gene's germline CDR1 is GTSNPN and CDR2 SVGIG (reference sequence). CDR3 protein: CAWSDKQGARPEAFF. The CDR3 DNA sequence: TGTGCCTGGAGTGACAAACAGGGGGCGAGGCCTGAAGCTTTCTTT.

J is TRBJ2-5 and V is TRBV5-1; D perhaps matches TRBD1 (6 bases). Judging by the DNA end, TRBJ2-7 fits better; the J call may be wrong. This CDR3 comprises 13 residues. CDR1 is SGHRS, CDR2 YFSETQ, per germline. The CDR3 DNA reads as TGCGCCAGCAGCTTGAACAGGGTTTACGAGCAGTACTTC. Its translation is CASSLNRVYEQYF.

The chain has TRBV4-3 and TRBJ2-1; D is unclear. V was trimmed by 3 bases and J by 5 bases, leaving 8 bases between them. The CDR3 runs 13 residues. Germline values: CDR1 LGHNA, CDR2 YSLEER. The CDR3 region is CASSQSYNNEQFF. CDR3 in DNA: TGCGCCAGCAGCCAGAGCTATAACAATGAGCAGTTCTTC.

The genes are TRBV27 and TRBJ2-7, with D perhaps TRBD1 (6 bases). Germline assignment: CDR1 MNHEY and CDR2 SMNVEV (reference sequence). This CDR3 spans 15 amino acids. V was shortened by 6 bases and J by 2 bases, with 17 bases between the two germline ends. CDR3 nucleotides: TGTGCCAGCAGATCAACGGGACACAAGACCTACGAGCAGTACTTC. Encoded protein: CASRSTGHKTYEQYF.

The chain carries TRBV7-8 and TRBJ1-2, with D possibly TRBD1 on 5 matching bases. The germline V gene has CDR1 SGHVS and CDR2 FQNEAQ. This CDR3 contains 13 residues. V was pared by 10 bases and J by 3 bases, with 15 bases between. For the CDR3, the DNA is TGTGCCACCTCGGTCGGGGGGGACTATGGCTACACCTTC. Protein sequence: CATSVGGDYGYTF.

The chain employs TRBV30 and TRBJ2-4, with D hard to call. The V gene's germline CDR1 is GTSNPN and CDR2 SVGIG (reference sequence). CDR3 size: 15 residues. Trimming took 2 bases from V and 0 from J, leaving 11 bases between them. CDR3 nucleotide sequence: TGTGCCTGGAGTCCGGGTGTTATAGCCAAAAACATTCAGTACTTC. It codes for CAWSPGVIAKNIQYF. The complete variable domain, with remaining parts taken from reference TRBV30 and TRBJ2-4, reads SQTIHQWPATLVQPVGSPLSLECTVEGTSNPNLYWYRQAAGRGLQLLFYSVGIGQISSEVPQNLSASRPQDRQFILSSKKLLLSDSGFYLCAWSPGVIAKNIQYFGAGTRLSVL.

CDR3 amino acids: CASSSLRPAETYNEQFF. The CDR3 DNA reads TGTGCCAGCAGCTCCCTTAGGCCAGCGGAGACTTACAATGAGCAGTTCTTC. The chain is built from TRBV7-9 and TRBJ2-1; TRBD2 is a possible D gene (5 bases). The ends were cut back, 4 bases at V and 4 bases at J, with 20 bases in the middle. There are 17 residues in the CDR3. Germline V gene data show CDR1 as SEHNR and CDR2 as FQNEAQ (reference sequence).

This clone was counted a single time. CDR3 residues: CASSPLEGHRLDPQETQYF. The DNA for the CDR3 is TGTGCCAGCAGCCCCCTCGAGGGTCACCGACTAGACCCACAAGAGACCCAGTACTTC. The V and J genes are TRBV5-4 and TRBJ2-5; possible D gene TRBD2, 6 bases. The germline V gene has CDR1 SGHNT and CDR2 YYREEE (reference sequence). This CDR3 region has 19 residues. Trimming took 4 bases from V and 2 from J, leaving 27 bases between them.

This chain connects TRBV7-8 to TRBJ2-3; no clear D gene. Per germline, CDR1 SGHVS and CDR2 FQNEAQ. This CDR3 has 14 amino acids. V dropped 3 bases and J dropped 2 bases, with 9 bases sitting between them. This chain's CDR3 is CASSFTLNTDTQYF. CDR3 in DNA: TGTGCCAGCAGCTTTACACTAAACACAGATACGCAGTATTTT.

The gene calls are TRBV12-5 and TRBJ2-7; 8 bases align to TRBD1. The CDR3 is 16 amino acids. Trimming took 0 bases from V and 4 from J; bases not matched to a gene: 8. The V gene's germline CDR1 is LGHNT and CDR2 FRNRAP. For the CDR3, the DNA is TGTGCTAGTGGTTTGGTAATCGCGGGACAGGTTTACGAGCAGTACTTC. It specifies CASGLVIAGQVYEQYF. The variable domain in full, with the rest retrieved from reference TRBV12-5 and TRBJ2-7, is DARVTQTPRHKVTEMGQEVTMRCQPILGHNTVFWYRQTMMQGLELLAYFRNRAPLDDSGMPKDRFSAEMPDATLATLKIQPSEPRDSAVYFCASGLVIAGQVYEQYFGPGTRLTVT.

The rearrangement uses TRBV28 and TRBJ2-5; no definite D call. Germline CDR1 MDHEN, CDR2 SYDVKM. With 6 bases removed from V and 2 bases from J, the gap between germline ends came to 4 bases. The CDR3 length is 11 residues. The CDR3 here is CASRSQETQYF. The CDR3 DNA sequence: TGTGCCAGCAGGAGTCAAGAGACCCAGTACTTC.

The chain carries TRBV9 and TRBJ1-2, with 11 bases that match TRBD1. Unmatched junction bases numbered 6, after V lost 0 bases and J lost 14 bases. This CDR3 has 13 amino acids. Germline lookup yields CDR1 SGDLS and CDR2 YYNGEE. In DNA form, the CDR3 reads TGTGCCAGCAGCGTAGAGGGACAGGGGGGGAGTACCTTC. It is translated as CASSVEGQGGSTF. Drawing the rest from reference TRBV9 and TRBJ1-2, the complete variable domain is DSGVTQTPKHLITATGQRVTLRCSPRSGDLSVYWYQQSLDQGLQFLIQYYNGEERAKGNILERFSAQQFPDLHSELNLSSLELGDSALYFCASSVEGQGGSTFGSGTRLTVV.

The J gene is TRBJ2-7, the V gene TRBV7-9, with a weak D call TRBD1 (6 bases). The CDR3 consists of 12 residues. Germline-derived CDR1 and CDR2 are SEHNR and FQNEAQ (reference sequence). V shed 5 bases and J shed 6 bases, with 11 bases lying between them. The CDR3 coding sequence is TGTGCCAGCAGCCCCACAGGGAGCGAGCAGTACTTC. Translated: CASSPTGSEQYF.

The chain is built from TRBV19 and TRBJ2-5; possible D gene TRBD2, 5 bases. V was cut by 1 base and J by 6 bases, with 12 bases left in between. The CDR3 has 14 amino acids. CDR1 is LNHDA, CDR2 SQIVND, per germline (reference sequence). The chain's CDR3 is CASSIVRGYQTQYF. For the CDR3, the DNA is TGTGCCAGTAGTATAGTCCGAGGGTATCAGACCCAGTACTTC.

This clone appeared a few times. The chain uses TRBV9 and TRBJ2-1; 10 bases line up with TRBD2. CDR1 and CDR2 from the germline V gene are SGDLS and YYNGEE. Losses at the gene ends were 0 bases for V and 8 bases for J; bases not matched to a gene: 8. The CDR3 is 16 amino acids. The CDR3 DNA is TGTGCCAGCAGCGTAGGGACTAGCGGATTAGAGGATGAGCAGTTCTTC. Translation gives CASSVGTSGLEDEQFF.

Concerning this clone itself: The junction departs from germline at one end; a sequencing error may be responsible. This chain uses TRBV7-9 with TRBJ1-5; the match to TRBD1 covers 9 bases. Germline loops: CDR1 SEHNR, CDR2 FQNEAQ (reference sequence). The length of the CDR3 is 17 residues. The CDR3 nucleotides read TGTTCCAGCAGCTCCGGACCGGGACAGGGAGGGAATCAGCCCCAGCATTTT. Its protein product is CSSSSGPGQGGNQPQHF.

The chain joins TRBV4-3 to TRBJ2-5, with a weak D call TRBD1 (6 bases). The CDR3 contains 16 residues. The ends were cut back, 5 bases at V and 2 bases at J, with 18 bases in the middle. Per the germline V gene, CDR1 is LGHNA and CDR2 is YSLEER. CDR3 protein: CASSKTRGRLQETQYF. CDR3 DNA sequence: TGCGCCAGCAGCAAAACCAGGGGCCGACTGCAAGAGACCCAGTACTTC.